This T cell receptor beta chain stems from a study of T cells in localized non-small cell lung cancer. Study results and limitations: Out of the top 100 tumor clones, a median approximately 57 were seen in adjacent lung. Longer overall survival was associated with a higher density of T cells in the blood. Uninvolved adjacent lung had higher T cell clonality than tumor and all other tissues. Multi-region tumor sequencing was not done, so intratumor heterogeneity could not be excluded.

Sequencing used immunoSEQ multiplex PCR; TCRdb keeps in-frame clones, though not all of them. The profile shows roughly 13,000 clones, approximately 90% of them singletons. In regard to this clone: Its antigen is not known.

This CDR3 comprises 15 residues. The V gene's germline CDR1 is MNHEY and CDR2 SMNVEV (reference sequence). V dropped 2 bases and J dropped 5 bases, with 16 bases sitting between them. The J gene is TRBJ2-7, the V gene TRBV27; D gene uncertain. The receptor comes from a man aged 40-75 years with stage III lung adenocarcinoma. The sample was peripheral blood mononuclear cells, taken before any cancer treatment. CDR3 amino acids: CASSLNIAGYHEQYF. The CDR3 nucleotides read TGTGCCAGCAGTTTAAACATAGCTGGGTACCACGAGCAGTACTTC.